Listed here is a single TCR beta chain. Antigen unknown. Time point meaning: week 35, safety follow-up. Vaccinated patients received 300 ug of mutant IDH1 20-mer peptide per dose, with topical imiquimod. The CDR3 consists of 14 residues. From germline, CDR1 is PRHDT and CDR2 FYEKMQ (reference sequence). Between the trimmed V and J ends, which lost 5 bases and 5 bases, there was a span of 15 bases. This entry comes from a study of a mutant IDH1 vaccine in newly diagnosed glioma. Study details: Vaccination followed radiotherapy alone by 4-6 weeks, or accompanied temozolomide cycles. Study-level findings and limits: Induction of immune responses by the vaccine occurred in 85% to 95% of patients.

Here immunoSEQ multiplex PCR was the method, and the copy in TCRdb shows in-frame clones only, minus some. Of 45,000 or so clones detected, more than 75% appear once; the ten largest clones hold around 5.7%. The TCR was taken from a woman between 40 and 50 years old with glioma. V gene TRBV13 combines with J gene TRBJ1-1; D gene ambiguous. Specimen: PBMCs, collected from a glioma patient whose treatment included an IDH1 peptide vaccine. The CDR3 DNA reads as TGTGCCAGCAGCCCAATAGGCGGAGGGACTGAAGCTTTCTTT. Encoded protein: CASSPIGGGTEAFF.